The clone carrying this T cell receptor (beta chain) was seen only once. The sample belongs to a study of technical replicates of blood from four donors. Libraries were prepared by immunoSEQ multiplex PCR; TCRdb keeps only in-frame clonotypes and omits some of them. This sample has tens of thousands of clones; around 90% occur once, and the top ten carry under 0.3%. Between the trimmed V and J ends, which lost 0 bases and 2 bases, there was a span of 15 bases. The germline V gene has CDR1 SGDLS and CDR2 YYNGEE. There are 17 residues in the CDR3. The clonotype originates from a human donor in good health. V is TRBV9 and J is TRBJ1-3; D unresolved. Sequenced: T cells isolated from PBMCs. CDR3 nucleotide sequence: TGTGCCAGCAGCGTAGCTTCCGGTGCCGGAGCTGGAAACACCATATATTTT. Residues: CASSVASGAGAGNTIYF.